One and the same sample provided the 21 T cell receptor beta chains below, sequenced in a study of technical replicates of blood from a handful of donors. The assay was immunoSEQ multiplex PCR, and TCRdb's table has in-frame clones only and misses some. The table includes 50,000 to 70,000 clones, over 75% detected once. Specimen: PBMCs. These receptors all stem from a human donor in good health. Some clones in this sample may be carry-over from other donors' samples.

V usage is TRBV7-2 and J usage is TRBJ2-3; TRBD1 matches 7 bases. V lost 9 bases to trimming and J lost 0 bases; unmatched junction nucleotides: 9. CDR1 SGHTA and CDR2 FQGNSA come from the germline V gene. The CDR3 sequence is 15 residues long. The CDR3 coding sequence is TGTGCCAGTACACAGAGGACAGGCAGCACAGATACGCAGTATTTT. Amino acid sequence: CASTQRTGSTDTQYF.

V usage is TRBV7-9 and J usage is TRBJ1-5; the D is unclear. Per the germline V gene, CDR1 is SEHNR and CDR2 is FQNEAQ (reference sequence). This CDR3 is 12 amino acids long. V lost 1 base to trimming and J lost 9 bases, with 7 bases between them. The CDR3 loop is CASSLDSPPQHF. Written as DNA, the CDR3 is TGTGCCAGCAGCTTAGATAGCCCGCCCCAGCATTTT.

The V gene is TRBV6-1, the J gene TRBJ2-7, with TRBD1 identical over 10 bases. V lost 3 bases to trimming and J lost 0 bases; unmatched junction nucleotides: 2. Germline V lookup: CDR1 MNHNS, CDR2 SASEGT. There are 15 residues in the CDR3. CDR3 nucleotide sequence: TGTGCCAGCAGTGAGGGACAGGGGCCCTCCTACGAGCAGTACTTC. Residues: CASSEGQGPSYEQYF.

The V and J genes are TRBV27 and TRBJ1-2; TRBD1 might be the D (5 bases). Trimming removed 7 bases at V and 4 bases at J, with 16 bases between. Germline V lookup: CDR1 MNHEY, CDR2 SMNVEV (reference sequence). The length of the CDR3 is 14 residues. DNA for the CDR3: TGTGCCAGCACTCAGCCGGGGGGAGGCTATGGCTACACCTTC. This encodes CASTQPGGGYGYTF.

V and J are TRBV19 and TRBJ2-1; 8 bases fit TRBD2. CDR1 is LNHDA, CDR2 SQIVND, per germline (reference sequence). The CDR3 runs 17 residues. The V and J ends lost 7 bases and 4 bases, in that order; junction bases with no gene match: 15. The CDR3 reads CASKKRGGGPTYNEQFF. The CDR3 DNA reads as TGTGCCAGTAAAAAACGGGGGGGAGGGCCTACTTACAATGAGCAGTTCTTC.

CDR3 sequence reads: CATMGTEATNEKLFF. DNA of the CDR3: TGTGCCACCATGGGGACAGAAGCAACTAATGAAAAACTGTTTTTT. The chain has TRBV19 and TRBJ1-4; 7 nucleotides match TRBD1. This CDR3 has 15 residues. Germline CDR1 reads LNHDA; CDR2 reads SQIVND (reference sequence). Trimming took 10 bases from V and 0 from J; bases not matched to a gene: 8.

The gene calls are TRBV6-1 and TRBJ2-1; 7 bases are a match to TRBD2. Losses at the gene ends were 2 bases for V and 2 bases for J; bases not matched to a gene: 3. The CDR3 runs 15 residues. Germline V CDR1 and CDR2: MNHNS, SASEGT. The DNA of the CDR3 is TGTGCCAGCAGTGAAACTAGCGAGGCCTACAATGAGCAGTTCTTC. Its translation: CASSETSEAYNEQFF.

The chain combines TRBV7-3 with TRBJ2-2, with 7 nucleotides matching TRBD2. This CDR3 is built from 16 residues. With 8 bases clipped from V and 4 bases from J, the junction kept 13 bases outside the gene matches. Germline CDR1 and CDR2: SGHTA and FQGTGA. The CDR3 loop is CASGLGDYSSTGELFF. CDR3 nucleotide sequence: TGTGCCAGCGGGCTGGGGGACTACTCGAGCACCGGGGAGCTGTTTTTT.

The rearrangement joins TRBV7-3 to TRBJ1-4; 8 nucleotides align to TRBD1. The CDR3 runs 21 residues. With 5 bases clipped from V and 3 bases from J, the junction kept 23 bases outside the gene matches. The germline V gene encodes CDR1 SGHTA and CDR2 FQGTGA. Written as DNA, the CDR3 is TGTGCCAGCAGCGTACTGTCCTTCGGACAGGGCCGGAGGTCGCCTAATGAAAAACTGTTTTTT. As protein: CASSVLSFGQGRRSPNEKLFF.

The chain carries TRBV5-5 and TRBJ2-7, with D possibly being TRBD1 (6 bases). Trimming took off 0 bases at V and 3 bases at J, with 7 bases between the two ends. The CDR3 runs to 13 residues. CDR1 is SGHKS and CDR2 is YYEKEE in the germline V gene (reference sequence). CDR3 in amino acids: CASSLGQDYEQYF. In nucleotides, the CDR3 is TGTGCCAGCAGCTTGGGACAGGACTACGAGCAGTACTTC.

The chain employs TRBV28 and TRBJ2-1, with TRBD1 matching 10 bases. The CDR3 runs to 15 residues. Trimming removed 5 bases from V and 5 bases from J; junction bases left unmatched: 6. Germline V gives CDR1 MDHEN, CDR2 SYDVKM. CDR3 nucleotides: TGTGCCAGCAGTAATCCGGGACAGGGGAACAATGAGCAGTTCTTC. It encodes CASSNPGQGNNEQFF.

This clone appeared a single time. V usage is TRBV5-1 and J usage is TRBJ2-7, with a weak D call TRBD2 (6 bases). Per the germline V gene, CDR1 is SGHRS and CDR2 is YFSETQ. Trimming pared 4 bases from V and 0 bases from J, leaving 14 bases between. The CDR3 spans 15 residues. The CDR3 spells CASSPGVWASYEQYF. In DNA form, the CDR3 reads TGCGCCAGCAGCCCGGGGGTCTGGGCCTCCTACGAGCAGTACTTC.

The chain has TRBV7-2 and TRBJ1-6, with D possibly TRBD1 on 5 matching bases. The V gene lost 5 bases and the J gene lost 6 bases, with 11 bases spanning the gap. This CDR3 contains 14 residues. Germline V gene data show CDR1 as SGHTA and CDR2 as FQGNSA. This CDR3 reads CASSPPGSNSPLHF. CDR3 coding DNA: TGTGCCAGCAGCCCCCCAGGGTCTAATTCACCCCTCCACTTT.

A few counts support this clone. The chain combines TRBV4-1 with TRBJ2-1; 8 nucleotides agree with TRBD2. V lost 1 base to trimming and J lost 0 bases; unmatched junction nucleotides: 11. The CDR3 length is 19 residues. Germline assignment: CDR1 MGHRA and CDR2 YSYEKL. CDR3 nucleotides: TGCGCCAGCAGCCAAGGGGGCCTCCGCGGGGGGAGCTCCTACAATGAGCAGTTCTTC. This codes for CASSQGGLRGGSSYNEQFF.

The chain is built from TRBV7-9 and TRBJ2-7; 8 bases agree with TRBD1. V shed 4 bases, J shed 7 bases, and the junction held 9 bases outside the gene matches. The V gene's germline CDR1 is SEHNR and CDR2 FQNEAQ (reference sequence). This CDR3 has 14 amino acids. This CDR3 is CASSSDRVSREQYF. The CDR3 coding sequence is TGTGCCAGCAGCTCGGACAGGGTATCACGAGAGCAGTACTTC.

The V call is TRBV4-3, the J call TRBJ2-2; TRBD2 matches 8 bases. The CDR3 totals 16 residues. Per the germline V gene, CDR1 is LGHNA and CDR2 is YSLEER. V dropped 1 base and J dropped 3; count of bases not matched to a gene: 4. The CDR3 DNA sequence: TGCGCCAGCAGCCAAGCTGGCGGGGGGTACACCGGGGAGCTGTTTTTT. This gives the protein CASSQAGGGYTGELFF.

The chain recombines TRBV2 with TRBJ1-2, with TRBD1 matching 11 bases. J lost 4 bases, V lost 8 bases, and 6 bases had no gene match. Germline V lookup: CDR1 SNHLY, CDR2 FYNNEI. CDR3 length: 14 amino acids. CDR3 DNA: TGTGCCAGCGGACAGGGGGCAATGATCTATGGCTACACCTTC. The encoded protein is CASGQGAMIYGYTF.

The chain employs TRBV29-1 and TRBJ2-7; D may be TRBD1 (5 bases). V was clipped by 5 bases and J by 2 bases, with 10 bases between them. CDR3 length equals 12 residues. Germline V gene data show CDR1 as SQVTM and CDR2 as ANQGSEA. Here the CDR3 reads CSVTGDAYEQYF. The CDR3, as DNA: TGCAGCGTTACAGGAGATGCCTACGAGCAGTACTTC.

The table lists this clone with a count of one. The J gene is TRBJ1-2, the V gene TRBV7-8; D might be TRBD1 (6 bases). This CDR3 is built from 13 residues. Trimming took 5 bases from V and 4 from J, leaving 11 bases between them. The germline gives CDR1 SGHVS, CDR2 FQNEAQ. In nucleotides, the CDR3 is TGTGCCAGCAGCCTCGGACAGACCTATGGCTACACCTTC. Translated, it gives CASSLGQTYGYTF.

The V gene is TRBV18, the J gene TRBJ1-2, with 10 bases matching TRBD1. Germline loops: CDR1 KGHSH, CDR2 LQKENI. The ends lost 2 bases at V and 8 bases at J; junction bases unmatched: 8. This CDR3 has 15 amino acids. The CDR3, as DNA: TGTGCCAGCTCACCAATTGAGACAGGGGGCTTGGGCTACACCTTC. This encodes CASSPIETGGLGYTF.

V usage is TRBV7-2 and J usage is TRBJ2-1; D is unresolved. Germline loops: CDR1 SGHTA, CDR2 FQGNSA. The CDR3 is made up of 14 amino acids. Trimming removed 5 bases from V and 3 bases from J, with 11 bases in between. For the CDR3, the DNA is TGTGCCAGCAGCCCAGAGGCCTACTACAATGAGCAGTTCTTC. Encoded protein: CASSPEAYYNEQFF.